The 3 T cell receptor beta chains reported below all come from one sample, sequenced in a study of blood T cell repertoires in COVID-19. Here immunoSEQ multiplex PCR was the method, and the copy in TCRdb shows in-frame clones only, minus some. This table holds 200,000 to 250,000 clones, 65% to 85% found once. Sequencing was done on a sample of peripheral blood. The receptors were gathered from a woman in her twenties or thirties who had recovered from COVID-19.

V and J are TRBV6-5 and TRBJ2-7, with 10 bases matching TRBD2. The trim removed 4 bases at V and 6 bases at J, leaving 6 bases unmatched. The germline V gene has CDR1 MNHEY and CDR2 SVGAGI. The CDR3 loop spans 14 amino acids. CDR3 DNA: TGTGCCAGCAGTTTAAGCGGGAGGGCCCGCGAGCAGTACTTC. It specifies CASSLSGRAREQYF.

V usage is TRBV18 and J usage is TRBJ1-2; weak D call: TRBD1 (5 bases). Trimming left V 2 bases short and J 6 bases short, with 7 bases between. Germline-derived CDR1 and CDR2 are KGHSH and LQKENI. The CDR3 spans 12 residues. The CDR3 region has the DNA TGTGCCAGCTCACCATCGACAGATGGCTACACCTTC. Its protein product is CASSPSTDGYTF. The full variable domain, rest sourced from reference TRBV18 and TRBJ1-2, is NAGVMQNPRHLVRRRGQEARLRCSPMKGHSHVYWYRQLPEEGLKFMVYLQKENIIDESGMPKERFSAEFPKEGPSILRIQQVVRGDSAAYFCASSPSTDGYTFGSGTRLTVV.

The chain joins TRBV21-1 to TRBJ1-2; the table's D gene call, TRBD1, was not cross checked with the DNA. TRBV21-1 is deemed a pseudogene. The length of the CDR3 is 15 residues. As DNA, the CDR3 is TGTGCCAGCGGGTGCAGGGCCAAAGCTAACTATGGCTACACCTTC. Its protein is CASGCRAKANYGYTF.